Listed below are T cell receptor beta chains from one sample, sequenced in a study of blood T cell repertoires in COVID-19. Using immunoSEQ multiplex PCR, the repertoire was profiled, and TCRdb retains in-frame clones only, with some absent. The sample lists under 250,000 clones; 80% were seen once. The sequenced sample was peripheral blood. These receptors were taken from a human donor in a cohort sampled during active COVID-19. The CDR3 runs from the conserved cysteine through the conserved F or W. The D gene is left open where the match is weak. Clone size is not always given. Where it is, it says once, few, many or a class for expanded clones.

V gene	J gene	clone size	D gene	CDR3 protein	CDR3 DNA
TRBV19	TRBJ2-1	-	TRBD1	CASSRDRVDNEQFF	TGTGCCAGTAGCCGGGACAGGGTTGACAATGAGCAGTTCTTC
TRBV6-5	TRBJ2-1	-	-	CAGEGVNYNEQFF	TGTGCTGGGGAGGGGGTCAACTACAATGAGCAGTTCTTC
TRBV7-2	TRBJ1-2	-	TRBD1	CASSLSGTAYGYTF	TGTGCCAGCAGCTTATCAGGGACAGCTTATGGCTACACCTTC
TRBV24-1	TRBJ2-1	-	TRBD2	CATSDTSGRLGSEQFF	TGTGCCACCAGTGATACCAGCGGGAGGTTAGGAAGTGAGCAGTTCTTC
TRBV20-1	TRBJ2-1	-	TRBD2	CSASRSGRADEQFF	TGCAGTGCTAGTCGTAGCGGGAGGGCGGATGAGCAGTTCTTC
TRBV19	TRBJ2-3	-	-	CASSMSGDTQYF	TGTGCCAGTAGTATGTCAGGAGATACGCAGTATTTT
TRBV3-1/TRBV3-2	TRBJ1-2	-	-	CASSQVPGGGTNYGYTF	TGTGCCAGCAGCCAAGTGCCAGGAGGTGGTACTAACTATGGCTACACCTTC
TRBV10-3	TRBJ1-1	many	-	CAISEYEMNTEAFF	TGTGCCATCAGTGAGTACGAGATGAACACTGAAGCTTTCTTT
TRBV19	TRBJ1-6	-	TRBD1	CASSVDRGSPLHF	TGTGCCAGTAGTGTCGACAGGGGTTCACCCCTCCACTTT
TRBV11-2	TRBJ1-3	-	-	CASSLRPLGNTIYF	TGTGCCAGCAGCTTGCGGCCGCTTGGAAACACCATATATTTT
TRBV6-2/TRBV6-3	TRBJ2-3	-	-	CASSSSRTTHPDTQYF	TGTGCCAGCAGTTCGTCCCGGACTACGCATCCGGATACGCAGTATTTT
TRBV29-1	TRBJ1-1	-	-	CSAGGPEKAFF	TGCAGCGCTGGTGGGCCGGAAAAAGCTTTCTTT
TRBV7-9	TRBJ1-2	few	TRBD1	CASSLRQGTYGYTF	TGTGCCAGCAGCTTACGACAGGGGACCTATGGCTACACCTTC
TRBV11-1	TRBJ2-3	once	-	CASSGRTNTDTQYF	TGTGCCAGCAGCGGCCGGACTAACACAGATACGCAGTATTTT
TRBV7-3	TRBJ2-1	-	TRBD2	CASSPTSGGASSYNEQFF	TGTGCCAGCAGCCCGACTAGCGGGGGGGCCAGCTCCTACAATGAGCAGTTCTTC
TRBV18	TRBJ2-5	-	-	CASSPSVSRGETQYF	TGTGCCAGCTCACCATCCGTCAGTAGGGGGGAGACCCAGTACTTC
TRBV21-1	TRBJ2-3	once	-	CASTRYLLALAPTGGYF	TGTGCCAGCACCCGATACCTCCTAGCCCTAGCTCCCACGGGGGGGTATTTT
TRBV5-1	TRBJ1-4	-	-	CASSLASGVSEKLFF	TGCGCCAGCAGCTTGGCCTCAGGGGTTAGTGAAAAACTGTTTTTT
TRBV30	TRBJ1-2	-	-	CALREAAGFNYGYTF	TGTGCCTTACGTGAGGCCGCGGGGTTTAACTATGGCTACACCTTC